Following are 8 T cell receptor beta chains from one sample sequenced in a study of OX40 agonist ivuxolimab in advanced cancers. Measured with immunoSEQ multiplex PCR; TCRdb has only the in-frame clones, and not every one. The sample contains some 37,000 clones, around 82% of which appear only once. Here the sequenced sample was CD4+ or CD8+ T cells sorted from blood, taken in a trial of the OX40 agonist ivuxolimab. These receptors all come from an adult with an advanced solid tumor such as melanoma, head and neck, liver or kidney cancer.

This sequence joins TRBV27 and TRBJ1-1; the D is unclear. This CDR3 spans 13 amino acids. CDR1 is MNHEY, CDR2 SMNVEV, per germline (reference sequence). V was pared by 0 bases and J by 3 bases, with 5 bases between. This CDR3 is CASSLSKYTEAFF. CDR3 bases: TGTGCCAGCAGTTTATCGAAGTACACTGAAGCTTTCTTT.

The rearrangement joins TRBV7-9 to TRBJ2-5; perhaps TRBD2 as D (6 bases). The CDR3 sequence is 11 residues long. Germline V lookup: CDR1 SEHNR, CDR2 FQNEAQ (reference sequence). The V gene lost 8 bases and the J gene lost 3 bases, with 7 bases spanning the gap. In nucleotides, the CDR3 is TGTGCCAGCGGAGGGGAAGAGACCCAGTACTTC. Its translation: CASGGEETQYF.

The J gene is TRBJ2-5, the V gene TRBV7-9; 9 bases line up with TRBD1. CDR1 SEHNR and CDR2 FQNEAQ come from the germline V gene (reference sequence). The CDR3 length is 15 residues. V was clipped by 5 bases and J by 5 bases; unmatched bases: 9. In DNA form, the CDR3 reads TGTGCCAGCAGCCACATCGGGACAGGGTTGGAGACCCAGTACTTC. This translates into CASSHIGTGLETQYF.

V usage is TRBV30 and J usage is TRBJ1-1, with a possible D match to TRBD1 (5 bases). Germline V gene sequence: CDR1 GTSNPN, CDR2 SVGIG (reference sequence). This CDR3 region has 13 residues. The V end lost 3 bases, the J end lost 0 bases, and 8 bases lay between the germline ends. The CDR3: CAWRWTLNTEAFF. In DNA, the CDR3 is TGTGCCTGGAGATGGACATTGAACACTGAAGCTTTCTTT.

This clone was found a few times. The chain carries TRBV27 and TRBJ2-7; 8 nucleotides line up with TRBD1. Germline CDR1 and CDR2: MNHEY and SMNVEV (reference sequence). The CDR3 runs 14 residues. J was trimmed by 5 bases and V by 2 bases; bases with no gene match: 5. CDR3: CASSLGRGPNEQYF. As DNA, the CDR3 is TGTGCCAGCAGTTTAGGCAGGGGGCCCAACGAGCAGTACTTC.

The chain combines TRBV11-2 with TRBJ2-1; TRBD1 matches at 11 bases. V lost 5 bases to trimming and J lost 7 bases; unmatched junction nucleotides: 4. The CDR3 is made up of 14 amino acids. Per germline, CDR1 SGHAT and CDR2 FQNNGV. The CDR3 nucleotides read TGTGCCAGCAGCCTGGACAGGGGGCAGAATGAGCAGTTCTTC. Protein product: CASSLDRGQNEQFF. Drawing the rest from reference TRBV11-2 and TRBJ2-1, the complete variable domain is EAGVAQSPRYKIIEKRQSVAFWCNPISGHATLYWYQQILGQGPKLLIQFQNNGVVDDSQLPKDRFSAERLKGVDSTLKIQPAKLEDSAVYLCASSLDRGQNEQFFGPGTRLTVL.

The V and J genes are TRBV6-5 and TRBJ2-1, with 7 nucleotides matching TRBD2. The CDR3 extends over 14 amino acids. The germline V gene encodes CDR1 MNHEY and CDR2 SVGAGI. V shed 2 bases, J shed 6 bases, and the junction held 4 bases outside the gene matches. The CDR3 DNA reads as TGTGCCAGCAGTTACACTACTAGCGCCAATGAGCAGTTCTTC. Residues: CASSYTTSANEQFF.

The chain combines TRBV6-1 with TRBJ2-1; 7 bases are a match to TRBD2. Germline assignment: CDR1 MNHNS and CDR2 SASEGT. CDR3 length equals 16 residues. V dropped 1 base and J dropped 9; count of bases not matched to a gene: 12. CDR3 amino acids: CASSEGAGRELAEQFF. In nucleotides, the CDR3 is TGTGCCAGCAGTGAAGGTGCCGGGCGGGAGCTAGCTGAGCAGTTCTTC.